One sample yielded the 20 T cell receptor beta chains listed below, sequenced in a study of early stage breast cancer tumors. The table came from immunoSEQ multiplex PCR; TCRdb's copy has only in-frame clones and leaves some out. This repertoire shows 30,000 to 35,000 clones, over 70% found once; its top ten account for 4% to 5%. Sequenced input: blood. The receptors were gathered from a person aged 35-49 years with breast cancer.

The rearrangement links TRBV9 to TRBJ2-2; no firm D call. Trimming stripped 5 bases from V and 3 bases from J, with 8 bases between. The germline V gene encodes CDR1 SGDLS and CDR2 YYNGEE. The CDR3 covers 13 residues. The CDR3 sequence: CASSRSDTGELFF. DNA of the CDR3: TGTGCCAGCAGTCGGTCCGACACCGGGGAGCTGTTTTTT.

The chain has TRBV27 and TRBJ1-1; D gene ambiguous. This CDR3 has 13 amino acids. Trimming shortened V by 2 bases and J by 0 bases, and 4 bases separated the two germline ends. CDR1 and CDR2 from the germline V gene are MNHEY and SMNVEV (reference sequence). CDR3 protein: CASSLRMNTEAFF. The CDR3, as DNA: TGTGCCAGCAGTTTACGCATGAACACTGAAGCTTTCTTT.

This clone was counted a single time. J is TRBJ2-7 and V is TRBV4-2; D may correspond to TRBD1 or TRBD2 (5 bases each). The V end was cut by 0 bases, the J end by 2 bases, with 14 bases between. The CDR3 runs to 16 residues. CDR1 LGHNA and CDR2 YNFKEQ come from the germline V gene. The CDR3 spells CASSQDYAGTPYEQYF. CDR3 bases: TGTGCCAGCAGCCAAGATTATGCAGGGACCCCCTACGAGCAGTACTTC.

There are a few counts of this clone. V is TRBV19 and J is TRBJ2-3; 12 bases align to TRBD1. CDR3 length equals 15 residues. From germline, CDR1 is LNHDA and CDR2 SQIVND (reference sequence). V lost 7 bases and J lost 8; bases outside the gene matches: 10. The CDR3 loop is CASTPRDRGRGTQYF. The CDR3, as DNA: TGTGCCAGTACACCCCGGGACAGGGGGCGAGGTACGCAGTATTTT.

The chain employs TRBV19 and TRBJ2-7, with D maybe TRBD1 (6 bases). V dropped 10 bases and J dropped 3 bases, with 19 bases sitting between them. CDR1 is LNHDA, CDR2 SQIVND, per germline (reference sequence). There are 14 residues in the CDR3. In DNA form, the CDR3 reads TGTGCCATCCCAAGATGTGAAGGGGGCTACGAGCAGTACTTC. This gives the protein CAIPRCEGGYEQYF.

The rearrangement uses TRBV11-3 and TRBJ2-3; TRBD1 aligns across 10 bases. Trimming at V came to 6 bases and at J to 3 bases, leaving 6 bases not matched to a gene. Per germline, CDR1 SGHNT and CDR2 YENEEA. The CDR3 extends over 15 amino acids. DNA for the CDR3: TGTGCCAGCAGAGCAGACAGGGGGCTGACAGATACGCAGTATTTT. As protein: CASRADRGLTDTQYF.

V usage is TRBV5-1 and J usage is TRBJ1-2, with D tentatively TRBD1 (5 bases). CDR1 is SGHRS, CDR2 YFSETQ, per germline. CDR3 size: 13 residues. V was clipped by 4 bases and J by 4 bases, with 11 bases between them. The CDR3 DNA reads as TGCGCCAGCAGCCCCGACAGAGTCTATGGCTACACCTTC. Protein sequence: CASSPDRVYGYTF.

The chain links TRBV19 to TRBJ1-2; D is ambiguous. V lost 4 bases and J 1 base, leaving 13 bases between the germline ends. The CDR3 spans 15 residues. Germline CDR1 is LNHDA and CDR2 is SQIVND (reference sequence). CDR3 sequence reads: CASSKPASSNYGYTF. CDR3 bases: TGTGCCAGTAGTAAGCCTGCCTCCAGTAACTATGGCTACACCTTC.

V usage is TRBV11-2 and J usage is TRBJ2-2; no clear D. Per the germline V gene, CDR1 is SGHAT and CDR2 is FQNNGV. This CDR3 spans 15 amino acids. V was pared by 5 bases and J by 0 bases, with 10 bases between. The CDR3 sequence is CASSPRLTNTGELFF. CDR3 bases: TGTGCCAGCAGCCCCCGACTTACGAACACCGGGGAGCTGTTTTTT.

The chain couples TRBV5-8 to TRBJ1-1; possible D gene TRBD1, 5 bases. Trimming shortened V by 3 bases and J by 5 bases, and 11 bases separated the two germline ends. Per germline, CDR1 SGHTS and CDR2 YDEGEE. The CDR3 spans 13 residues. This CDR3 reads CASSSWGWTEAFF. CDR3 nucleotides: TGTGCCAGCAGCTCCTGGGGGTGGACTGAAGCTTTCTTT. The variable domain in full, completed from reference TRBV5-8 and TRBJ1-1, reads EAGVTQSPTHLIKTRGQQATLRCSPISGHTSVYWYQQALGLGLQFLLWYDEGEERNRGNFPPRFSGRQFPNYSSELNVNALELEDSALYLCASSSWGWTEAFFGQGTRLTVV.

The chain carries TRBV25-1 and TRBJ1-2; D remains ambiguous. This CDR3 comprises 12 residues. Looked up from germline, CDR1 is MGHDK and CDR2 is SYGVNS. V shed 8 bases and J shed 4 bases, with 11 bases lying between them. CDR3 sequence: CASAPGSYGYTF. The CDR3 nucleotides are TGTGCCAGCGCCCCGGGGTCCTATGGCTACACCTTC.

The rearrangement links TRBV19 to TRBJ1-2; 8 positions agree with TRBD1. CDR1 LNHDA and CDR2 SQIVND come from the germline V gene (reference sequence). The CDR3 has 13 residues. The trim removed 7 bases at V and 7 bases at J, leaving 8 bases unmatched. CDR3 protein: CASTGQGAGGYTF. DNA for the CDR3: TGTGCCAGTACGGGTCAGGGGGCCGGTGGCTACACCTTC. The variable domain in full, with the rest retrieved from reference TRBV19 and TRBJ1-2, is DGGITQSPKYLFRKEGQNVTLSCEQNLNHDAMYWYRQDPGQGLRLIYYSQIVNDFQKGDIAEGYSVSREKKESFPLTVTSAQKNPTAFYLCASTGQGAGGYTFGSGTRLTVV.

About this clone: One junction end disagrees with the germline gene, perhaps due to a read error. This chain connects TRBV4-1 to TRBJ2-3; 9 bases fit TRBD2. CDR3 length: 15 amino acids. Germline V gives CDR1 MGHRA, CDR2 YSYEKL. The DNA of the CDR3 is TGCGCCAGCAGCCAAGTAGCGGGAGCGGGAGATACGCGGTATTTT. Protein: CASSQVAGAGDTRYF.

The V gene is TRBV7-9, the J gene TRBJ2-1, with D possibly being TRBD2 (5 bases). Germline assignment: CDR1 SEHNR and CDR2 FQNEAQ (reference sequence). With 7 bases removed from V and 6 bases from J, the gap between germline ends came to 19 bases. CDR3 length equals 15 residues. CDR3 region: CASTQRLVGGNEQFF. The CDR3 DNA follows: TGTGCCAGCACCCAGCGGCTAGTGGGTGGCAATGAGCAGTTCTTC.

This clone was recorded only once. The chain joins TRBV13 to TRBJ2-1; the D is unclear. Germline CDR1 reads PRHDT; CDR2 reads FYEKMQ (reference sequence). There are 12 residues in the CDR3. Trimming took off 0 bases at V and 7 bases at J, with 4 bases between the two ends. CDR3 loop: CASSLGGNEQFF. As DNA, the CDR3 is TGTGCCAGCAGCTTAGGGGGGAATGAGCAGTTCTTC.

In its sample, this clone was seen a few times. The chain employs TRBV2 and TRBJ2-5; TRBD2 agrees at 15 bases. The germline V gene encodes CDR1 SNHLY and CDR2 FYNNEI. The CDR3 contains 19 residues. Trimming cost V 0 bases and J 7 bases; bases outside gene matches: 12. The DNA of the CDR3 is TGTGCCAGCAGTGAAGCTGGACTAGCGGGAGGGTTCTATATGGGGACCCAGTACTTC. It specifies CASSEAGLAGGFYMGTQYF.

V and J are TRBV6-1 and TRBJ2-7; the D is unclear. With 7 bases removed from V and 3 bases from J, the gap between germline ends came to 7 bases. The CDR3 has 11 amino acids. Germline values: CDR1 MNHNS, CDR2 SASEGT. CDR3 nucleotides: TGTGCCAGCAACCTTTTCTACGAGCAGTACTTC. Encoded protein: CASNLFYEQYF.

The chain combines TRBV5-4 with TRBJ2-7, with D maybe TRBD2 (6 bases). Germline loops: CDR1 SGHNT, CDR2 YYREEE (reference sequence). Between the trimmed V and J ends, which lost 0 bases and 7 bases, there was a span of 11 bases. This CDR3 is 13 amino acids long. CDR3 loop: CASSLGSAGEQYF. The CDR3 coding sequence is TGTGCCAGCAGCTTGGGGTCCGCGGGGGAGCAGTACTTC.

The CDR3 reads CASSLEKWQGRTEAFF. CDR3 coding DNA: TGCGCCAGCAGCTTGGAGAAGTGGCAGGGGCGGACTGAAGCTTTCTTT. The chain has TRBV5-1 and TRBJ1-1; tentative D call: TRBD1 (6 bases). This CDR3 is 16 amino acids long. CDR1 and CDR2 from the germline V gene are SGHRS and YFSETQ. Trimming removed 0 bases from V and 5 bases from J, with 17 bases in between. Using reference TRBV5-1 and TRBJ1-1 for the parts outside the CDR3, the full variable domain is KAGVTQTPRYLIKTRGQQVTLSCSPISGHRSVSWYQQTPGQGLQFLFEYFSETQRNKGNFPGRFSGRQFSNSRSEMNVSTLELGDSALYLCASSLEKWQGRTEAFFGQGTRLTVV.

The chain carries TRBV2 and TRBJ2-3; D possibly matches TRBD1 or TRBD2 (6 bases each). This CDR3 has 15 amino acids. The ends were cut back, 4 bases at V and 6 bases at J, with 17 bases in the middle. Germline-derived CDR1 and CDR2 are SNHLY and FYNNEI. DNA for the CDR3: TGTGCCAGCAGTGCCTCACTAGGGGGGCACGATACGCAGTATTTT. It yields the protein CASSASLGGHDTQYF.